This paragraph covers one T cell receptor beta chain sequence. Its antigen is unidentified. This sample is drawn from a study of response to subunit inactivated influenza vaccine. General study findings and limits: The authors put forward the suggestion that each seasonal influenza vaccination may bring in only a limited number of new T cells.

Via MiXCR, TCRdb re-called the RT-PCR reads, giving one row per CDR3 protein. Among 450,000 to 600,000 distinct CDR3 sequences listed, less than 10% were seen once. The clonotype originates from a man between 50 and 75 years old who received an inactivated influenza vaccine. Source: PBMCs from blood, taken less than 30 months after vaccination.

The CDR3 region has the DNA TGTGCCAGCAGCTTAGCGAGCAGGGTTGAGCAGTTCTTC. Protein sequence: CASSLASRVEQFF. This sequence joins TRBV7-2 and TRBJ2-1, with a possible D match to TRBD1 (5 bases). CDR3 size: 13 residues. Germline loops: CDR1 SGHTA, CDR2 FQGNSA. The V end lost 0 bases, the J end lost 9 bases, and 9 bases lay between the germline ends.